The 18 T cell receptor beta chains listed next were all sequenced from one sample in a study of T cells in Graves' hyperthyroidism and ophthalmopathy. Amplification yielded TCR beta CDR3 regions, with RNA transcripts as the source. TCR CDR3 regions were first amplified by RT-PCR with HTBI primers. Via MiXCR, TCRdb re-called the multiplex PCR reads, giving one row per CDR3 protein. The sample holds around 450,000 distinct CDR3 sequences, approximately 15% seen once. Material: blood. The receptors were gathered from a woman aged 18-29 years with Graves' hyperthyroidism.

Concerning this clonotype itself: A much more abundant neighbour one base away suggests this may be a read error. CDR3 loop: CASSQGLGRKTQYF. The CDR3 nucleotides are TGTGCCAGCAGTCAAGGACTAGGTCGGAAGACCCAGTACTTC. This rearrangement joins TRBV27 to TRBJ2-5, with TRBD2 matching 7 bases. Trimming removed 5 bases from V and 6 bases from J; junction bases left unmatched: 9. This CDR3 region has 14 residues. Germline V gene data show CDR1 as MNHEY and CDR2 as SMNVEV (reference sequence).

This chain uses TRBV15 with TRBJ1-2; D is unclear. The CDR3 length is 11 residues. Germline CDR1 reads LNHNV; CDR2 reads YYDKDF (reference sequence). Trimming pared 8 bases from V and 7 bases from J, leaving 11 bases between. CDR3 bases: TGTGCCACCTTTGGGTATGGTGGCTACACCTTC. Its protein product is CATFGYGGYTF.

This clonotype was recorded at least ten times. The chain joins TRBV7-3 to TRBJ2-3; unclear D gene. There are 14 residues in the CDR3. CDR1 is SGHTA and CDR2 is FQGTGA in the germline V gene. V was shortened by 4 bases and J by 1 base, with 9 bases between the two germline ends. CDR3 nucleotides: TGTGCCAGCAGCTGGGGTGGGGGCACAGATACGCAGTATTTT. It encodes CASSWGGGTDTQYF.

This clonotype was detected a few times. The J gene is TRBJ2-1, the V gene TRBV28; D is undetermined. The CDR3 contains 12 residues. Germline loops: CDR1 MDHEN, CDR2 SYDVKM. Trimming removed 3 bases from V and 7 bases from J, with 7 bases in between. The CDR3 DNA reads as TGTGCCAGCAGTTTCCTAGAGAATGAGCAGTTCTTC. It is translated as CASSFLENEQFF.

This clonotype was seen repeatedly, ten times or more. The DNA of the CDR3 is TGTGCCAGCAGCTCCGGGACTAGCGGGAGGGCCGGAGGTGAGCAGTTCTTC. Its protein product is CASSSGTSGRAGGEQFF. This chain joins TRBV6-1 and TRBJ2-1; 16 bases agree with TRBD2. The CDR3 contains 17 residues. J gave up 9 bases and V 6 bases, and 11 bases lay outside the gene matches. Germline V CDR1 and CDR2: MNHNS, SASEGT.

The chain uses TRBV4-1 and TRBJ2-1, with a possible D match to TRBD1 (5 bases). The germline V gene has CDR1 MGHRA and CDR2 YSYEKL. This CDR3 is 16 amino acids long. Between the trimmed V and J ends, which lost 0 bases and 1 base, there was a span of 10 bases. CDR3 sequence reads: CASSQERGRSYNEQFF. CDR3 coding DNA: TGCGCCAGCAGCCAAGAAAGGGGCCGGTCCTACAATGAGCAGTTCTTC.

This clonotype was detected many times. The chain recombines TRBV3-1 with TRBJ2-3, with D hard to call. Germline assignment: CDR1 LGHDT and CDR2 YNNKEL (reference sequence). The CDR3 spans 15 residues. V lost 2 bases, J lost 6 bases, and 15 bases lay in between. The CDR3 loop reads CASSQTPMAADTQYF. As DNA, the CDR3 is TGTGCCAGCAGCCAAACCCCTATGGCCGCTGATACGCAGTATTTT.

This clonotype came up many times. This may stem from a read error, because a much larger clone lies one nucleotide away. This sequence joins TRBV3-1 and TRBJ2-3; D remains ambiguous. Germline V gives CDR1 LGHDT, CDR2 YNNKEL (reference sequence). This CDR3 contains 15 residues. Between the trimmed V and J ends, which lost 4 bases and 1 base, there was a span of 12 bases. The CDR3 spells CASSLLGDGTDTQYF. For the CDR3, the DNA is TGTGCCAGCAGCCTGCTCGGAGACGGCACAGATACGCAGTATTTT.

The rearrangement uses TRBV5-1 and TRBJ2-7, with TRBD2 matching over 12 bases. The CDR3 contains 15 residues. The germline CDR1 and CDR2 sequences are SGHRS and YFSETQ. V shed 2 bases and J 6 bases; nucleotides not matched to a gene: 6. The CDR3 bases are TGCGCCAGCAGCTTTGTGACTAGCGGGGGAGGCGAGCAGTACTTC. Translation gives CASSFVTSGGGEQYF.

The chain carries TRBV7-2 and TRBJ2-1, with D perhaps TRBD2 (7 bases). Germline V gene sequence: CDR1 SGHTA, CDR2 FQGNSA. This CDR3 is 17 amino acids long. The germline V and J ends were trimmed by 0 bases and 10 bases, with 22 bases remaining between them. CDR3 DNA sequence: TGTGCCAGCAGCTTAGCGACGTATGGAGGGGGGCGGGGGGAGCAGTTCTTC. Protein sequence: CASSLATYGGGRGEQFF.

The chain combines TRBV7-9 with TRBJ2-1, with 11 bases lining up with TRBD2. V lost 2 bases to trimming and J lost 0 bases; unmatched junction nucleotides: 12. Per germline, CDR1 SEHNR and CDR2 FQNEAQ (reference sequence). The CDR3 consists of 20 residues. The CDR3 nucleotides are TGTGCCAGCAGCTTACTTTCATTACTAGCGGGAGACTCCTCCTACAATGAGCAGTTCTTC. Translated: CASSLLSLLAGDSSYNEQFF.

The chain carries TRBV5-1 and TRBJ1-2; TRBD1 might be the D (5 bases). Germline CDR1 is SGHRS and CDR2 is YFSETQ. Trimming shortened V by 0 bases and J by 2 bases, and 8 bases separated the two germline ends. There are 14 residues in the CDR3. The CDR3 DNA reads TGCGCCAGCAGCTTGGTTCGGGGGAACTATGGCTACACCTTC. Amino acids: CASSLVRGNYGYTF. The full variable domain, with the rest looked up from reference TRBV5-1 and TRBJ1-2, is KAGVTQTPRYLIKTRGQQVTLSCSPISGHRSVSWYQQTPGQGLQFLFEYFSETQRNKGNFPGRFSGRQFSNSRSEMNVSTLELGDSALYLCASSLVRGNYGYTFGSGTRLTVV.

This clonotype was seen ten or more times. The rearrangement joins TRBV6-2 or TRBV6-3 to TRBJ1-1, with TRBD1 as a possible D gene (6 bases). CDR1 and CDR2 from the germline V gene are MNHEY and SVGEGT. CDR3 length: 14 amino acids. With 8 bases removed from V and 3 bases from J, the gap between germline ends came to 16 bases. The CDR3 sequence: CASRRGGADTEAFF. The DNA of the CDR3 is TGTGCCAGCCGAAGGGGGGGCGCGGACACTGAAGCTTTCTTT.

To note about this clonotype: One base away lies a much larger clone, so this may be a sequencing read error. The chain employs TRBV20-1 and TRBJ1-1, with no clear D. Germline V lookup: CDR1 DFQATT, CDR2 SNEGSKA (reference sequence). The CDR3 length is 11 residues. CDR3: CGARESGEAFF. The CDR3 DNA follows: TGCGGTGCTAGGGAGTCAGGTGAAGCTTTCTTT.

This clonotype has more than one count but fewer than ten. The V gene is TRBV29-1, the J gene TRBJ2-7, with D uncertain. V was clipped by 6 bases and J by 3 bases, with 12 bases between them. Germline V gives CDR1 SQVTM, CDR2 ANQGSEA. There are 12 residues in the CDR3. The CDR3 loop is CSVLTEDYEQYF. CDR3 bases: TGCAGCGTCCTAACGGAAGACTACGAGCAGTACTTC.

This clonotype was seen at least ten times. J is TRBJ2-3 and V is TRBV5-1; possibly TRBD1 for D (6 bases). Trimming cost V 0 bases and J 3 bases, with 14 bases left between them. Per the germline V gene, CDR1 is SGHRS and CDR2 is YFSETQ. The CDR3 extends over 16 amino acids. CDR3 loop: CASSLEGDTPTDTQYF. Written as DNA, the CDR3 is TGCGCCAGCAGCTTGGAGGGGGACACCCCGACAGATACGCAGTATTTT. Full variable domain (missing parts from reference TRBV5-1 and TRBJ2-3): KAGVTQTPRYLIKTRGQQVTLSCSPISGHRSVSWYQQTPGQGLQFLFEYFSETQRNKGNFPGRFSGRQFSNSRSEMNVSTLELGDSALYLCASSLEGDTPTDTQYFGPGTRLTVL.

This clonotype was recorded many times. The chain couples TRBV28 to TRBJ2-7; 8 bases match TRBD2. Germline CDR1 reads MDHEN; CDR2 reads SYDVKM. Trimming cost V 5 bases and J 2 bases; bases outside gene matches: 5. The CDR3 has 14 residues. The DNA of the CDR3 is TGTGCCAGCAGTAAAGCGGGGGCTCCCTACGAGCAGTACTTC. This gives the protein CASSKAGAPYEQYF.

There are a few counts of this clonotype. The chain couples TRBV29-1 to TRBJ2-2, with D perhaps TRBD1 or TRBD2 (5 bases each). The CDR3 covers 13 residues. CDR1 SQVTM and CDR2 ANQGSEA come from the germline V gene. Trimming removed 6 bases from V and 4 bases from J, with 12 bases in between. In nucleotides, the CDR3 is TGCAGCGTCAGGGACGGACCCACCGGGGAGCTGTTTTTT. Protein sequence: CSVRDGPTGELFF.